This TCR beta chain originates from a study of CD8 T cells in ankylosing spondylitis. Notes on the study in general: Within ankylosing spondylitis blood, a TCR beta motif made up of roughly eight highly homologous variants appeared to be characteristic.

TCRdb passed the 5' RACE reads through MiXCR, listing each CDR3 protein once. The sample consists of about 330,000 distinct CDR3 sequences, roughly 8% of them appearing once. Germline V gene sequence: CDR1 KGHSH, CDR2 LQKENI. The length of the CDR3 is 18 residues. Trimming took 1 base from V and 1 from J; bases not matched to a gene: 10. This clonotype was counted many times. Its antigen remains unknown. The sequence was collected from a male donor with ankylosing spondylitis. Sample: blood, either unsorted or a sorted T cell fraction (not recorded which). The V and J genes are TRBV18 and TRBJ2-1; 7 bases match TRBD2. The CDR3 loop reads CASSPLSSGVGSYNEQFF. The DNA for the CDR3 is TGTGCCAGCTCACCACTGAGCAGCGGGGTCGGGTCCTACAATGAGCAGTTCTTC.